The present T cell receptor beta chain was sequenced within a study of cytomegalovirus exposure and HLA in healthy donors. The data were produced by immunoSEQ multiplex PCR, yet TCRdb's version contains in-frame clones alone and is incomplete. The repertoire includes roughly 120,000 clones, roughly 87% of them detected once, and 1.5% to 2% sits in the top ten. Germline V lookup: CDR1 SGHRS, CDR2 YFSETQ. Trimming removed 0 bases from V and 5 bases from J; junction bases left unmatched: 4. CDR3 length: 15 residues. Concerning this clone itself: A much larger clone lies one base from this, so it may be a read error. The same CDR3 arises from other DNA sequences in this sample as well.

The V call is TRBV5-1, the J call TRBJ2-7, with TRBD1 identical over 11 bases. The receptor comes from a woman in her late teens or twenties in good health and CMV-seronegative. The sequenced sample consisted of PBMCs. The CDR3 loop reads CASSLAGQGANEQYF. The CDR3 DNA follows: TGCGCCAGCAGCTTGGCTGGACAGGGGGCTAACGAGCAGTACTTC.